These 19 T cell receptor beta chains were sequenced from one sample in a study of blood T cell repertoires in COVID-19. Here immunoSEQ multiplex PCR was the method, and the copy in TCRdb shows in-frame clones only, minus some. Here the sample spans fewer than 15,000 clones, around 94% being singletons. The sequencing input was peripheral blood. The source is a human donor with active COVID-19. The donor label of this sample is uncertain.

The chain has TRBV5-1 and TRBJ1-3, with 8 positions matching TRBD1. Germline V lookup: CDR1 SGHRS, CDR2 YFSETQ. This CDR3 comprises 17 residues. The ends lost 4 bases at V and 0 bases at J; junction bases unmatched: 9. This CDR3 is CASSVGQGSSSGNTIYF. The DNA of the CDR3 is TGCGCCAGCAGCGTTGGACAGGGAAGTTCCTCTGGAAACACCATATATTTT.

The sample holds one count of this clone. V is TRBV24-1 and J is TRBJ1-1; D remains ambiguous. Germline CDR1 is KGHDR and CDR2 is SFDVKD. The CDR3 loop spans 13 amino acids. V lost 9 bases and J lost 3, with 13 bases in between. The CDR3 loop is CATVSARDTEAFF. In DNA, the CDR3 is TGTGCCACCGTTTCAGCGCGAGACACTGAAGCTTTCTTT.

V and J are TRBV29-1 and TRBJ2-6, with D possibly matching TRBD1 (6 bases). The CDR3 has 14 residues. V lost 7 bases to trimming and J lost 2 bases, with 12 bases between them. CDR1 and CDR2 (germline): SQVTM, ANQGSEA. The CDR3 reads CSAPGDTGANVLTF. The CDR3, as DNA: TGCAGCGCCCCAGGGGACACTGGGGCCAACGTCCTGACTTTC.

This clone was observed a single time. This chain connects TRBV29-1 to TRBJ1-1, with 9 bases identical to TRBD1. V was clipped by 5 bases and J by 5 bases; unmatched bases: 9. This CDR3 has 14 amino acids. CDR1 and CDR2 from the germline V gene are SQVTM and ANQGSEA. The CDR3, as DNA: TGCAGCGTTCCCCCCGGGACAGGGAGGACTGAAGCTTTCTTT. Amino acid sequence: CSVPPGTGRTEAFF.

The rearrangement links TRBV20-1 to TRBJ2-3; 7 bases align to TRBD1. The CDR3 spans 11 residues. CDR1 and CDR2 (germline): DFQATT, SNEGSKA (reference sequence). V was pared by 5 bases and J by 11 bases, with 7 bases of the junction left unmatched. Here the CDR3 reads CSAPTGVGQYF. Here the CDR3 DNA reads TGCAGTGCTCCTACAGGGGTTGGGCAGTATTTT.

This chain links TRBV7-2 with TRBJ2-5; D is possibly TRBD2 (6 bases). This CDR3 is built from 15 residues. Trimming removed 4 bases from V and 9 bases from J, with 21 bases in between. Per the germline V gene, CDR1 is SGHTA and CDR2 is FQGNSA. This CDR3 reads CASSSRGLGDRSQYF. For the CDR3, the DNA is TGTGCCAGCAGCTCGAGGGGACTTGGGGATCGGTCCCAGTACTTC.

The chain couples TRBV18 to TRBJ2-3; D is ambiguous. Germline V CDR1 and CDR2: KGHSH, LQKENI. V gave up 0 bases and J gave up 7 bases, with 23 bases separating them. The CDR3 extends over 18 amino acids. The CDR3 sequence: CASSPPIDSGDSANTQYF. CDR3 DNA sequence: TGTGCCAGCTCACCACCGATAGACTCTGGAGACTCGGCGAATACGCAGTATTTT. Using reference TRBV18 and TRBJ2-3 for the parts outside the CDR3, the full variable domain is NAGVMQNPRHLVRRRGQEARLRCSPMKGHSHVYWYRQLPEEGLKFMVYLQKENIIDESGMPKERFSAEFPKEGPSILRIQQVVRGDSAAYFCASSPPIDSGDSANTQYFGPGTRLTVL.

As DNA, the CDR3 is TGTGCCAGCAGTTGGACAGGGGGTATTTCCTACGAGCAGTACTTC. Amino acids: CASSWTGGISYEQYF. The gene calls are TRBV27 and TRBJ2-7; 10 bases map to TRBD1. The germline V gene has CDR1 MNHEY and CDR2 SMNVEV (reference sequence). The junction had 4 bases not matched to a gene; V was cut back by 4 bases and J by 1 base. The CDR3 has 15 amino acids.

This chain connects TRBV3-1 (or the pseudogene TRBV3-2) to TRBJ2-1, with 13 bases fitting TRBD2. J gave up 10 bases and V 5 bases, and 14 bases lay outside the gene matches. The CDR3 totals 17 residues. CDR1 LGHDT and CDR2 YNNKEL come from the germline V gene (reference sequence). The CDR3 DNA reads TGTGCCAGCAGCTACGTATTGTCGACTAGCGGGGGGACGGAGCAGTTCTTC. It is translated as CASSYVLSTSGGTEQFF.

This clone came up a few times. This chain uses TRBV5-1 with TRBJ1-2; the D gene is possibly TRBD1 (5 bases). Germline CDR1 reads SGHRS; CDR2 reads YFSETQ. This CDR3 comprises 14 residues. V was pared by 0 bases and J by 3 bases, with 9 bases between. The CDR3 DNA reads TGCGCCAGCAGCTTGGACAGGTCGTACTATGGCTACACCTTC. It translates to CASSLDRSYYGYTF.

The chain links TRBV5-3 to TRBJ2-5; TRBD2 matches 8 bases. TRBV5-3 is an ORF, and what it does is uncertain. This CDR3 is built from 15 residues. V trimming: 1 base; J trimming: 2 bases; junction bases outside the gene matches: 4. CDR3 sequence (DNA): TGTGCCAGAAGCTTGAAGCGGGAGTGGCAAGAGACCCAGTACTTC. This encodes CARSLKREWQETQYF.

This sequence joins TRBV5-1 and TRBJ1-2, with 10 nucleotides matching TRBD1. Germline V gene sequence: CDR1 SGHRS, CDR2 YFSETQ. V shed 3 bases and J 2 bases; nucleotides not matched to a gene: 7. The CDR3 has 16 amino acids. This chain's CDR3 is CASSYGRQGANYGYTF. In DNA, the CDR3 is TGCGCCAGCAGCTACGGACGACAGGGGGCGAACTATGGCTACACCTTC.

The V gene is TRBV19, the J gene TRBJ2-2, with 8 bases that match TRBD1. This CDR3 comprises 18 residues. CDR1 is LNHDA and CDR2 is SQIVND in the germline V gene (reference sequence). After removal of 5 bases from V and 7 bases from J, the junction contained 18 bases not matched to a gene. CDR3 amino acids: CASSLRTGPLGFDGELFF. CDR3 nucleotides: TGTGCCAGTAGTCTCCGGACAGGGCCCCTGGGGTTCGACGGGGAGCTGTTTTTT.

In DNA, the CDR3 is TGTGCCAGCAGCCGAAGGGGGGACAGGGGACTAGCGGGAGGTTCCGAGCAGTACTTC. It specifies CASSRRGDRGLAGGSEQYF. This chain joins TRBV7-8 and TRBJ2-7, with 15 bases that match TRBD2. CDR3 length: 19 amino acids. J was trimmed by 6 bases and V by 5 bases; bases with no gene match: 17. In germline, CDR1 is SGHVS, CDR2 FQNEAQ.

The V call is TRBV12-3 or TRBV12-4, the J call TRBJ2-2; D call uncertain. The CDR3 extends over 12 amino acids. V was cut by 6 bases and J by 7 bases, with 9 bases left in between. The CDR3 region is CASSLSIGELFF. In DNA, the CDR3 is TGTGCCAGCAGCCTAAGCATCGGGGAGCTGTTTTTT.

The V call is TRBV11-2, the J call TRBJ2-5; 11 positions agree with TRBD2. V lost 5 bases and J lost 5; bases outside the gene matches: 7. This CDR3 spans 15 amino acids. Germline CDR1 and CDR2: SGHAT and FQNNGV. The CDR3 DNA reads as TGTGCCAGCAGCCTTAGCGGGGGGGCCGGGGAGACCCAGTACTTC. Translated: CASSLSGGAGETQYF.

The chain couples TRBV7-9 to TRBJ2-1; D remains unclear. Per the germline V gene, CDR1 is SEHNR and CDR2 is FQNEAQ (reference sequence). CDR3 size: 15 residues. Trimming left V 1 base short and J 6 bases short, with 13 bases between. CDR3 DNA: TGTGCCAGCAGCTTAGTTCCCCCCGCCGGCAATGAGCAGTTCTTC. Translation gives CASSLVPPAGNEQFF.

This chain joins TRBV5-6 and TRBJ1-2, with 7 bases lining up with TRBD1. CDR3 size: 13 residues. Per the germline V gene, CDR1 is SGHDT and CDR2 is YYEEEE. V was pared by 2 bases and J by 7 bases, with 5 bases of the junction left unmatched. CDR3 loop: CASSFRQGVGYTF. The CDR3, as DNA: TGTGCCAGCAGCTTTAGACAGGGTGTTGGCTACACCTTC. Using reference TRBV5-6 and TRBJ1-2 for the parts outside the CDR3, the full variable domain is DAGVTQSPTHLIKTRGQQVTLRCSPKSGHDTVSWYQQALGQGPQFIFQYYEEEERQRGNFPDRFSGHQFPNYSSELNVNALLLGDSALYLCASSFRQGVGYTFGSGTRLTVV.

This chain links TRBV5-1 with TRBJ2-1; D ambiguous. The CDR3 has 14 residues. V lost 1 base to trimming and J lost 6 bases, with 11 bases between them. Germline-derived CDR1 and CDR2 are SGHRS and YFSETQ. The CDR3 protein is CASSLLSASNEQFF. CDR3 coding DNA: TGCGCCAGCAGCTTGTTGTCTGCCAGCAATGAGCAGTTCTTC.